The rows below give T cell receptor beta chains drawn from one sample of a study of neurological immune-mediated disorders. TCRdb used MiXCR to reprocess the 5' RACE reads, holding one entry per CDR3 protein. The sample consists of roughly 36,000 distinct CDR3 sequences, about 3.3% of them appearing once. The sample was PBMCs. These TCRs come from an older woman with multiple sclerosis. CDR3s include the opening cysteine and the closing phenylalanine or tryptophan. A D gene is named only where the DNA matches it firmly. Clone size is given for some rows only: seen once, a few or many times, or a class if the clone is expanded.

V gene: TRBV12-3/TRBV12-4; clone size: many; D gene: .; J gene: TRBJ2-1; CDR3 protein: CASSLAGDPREQFF; CDR3 DNA: TGTGCCAGCAGTTTAGCCGGGGACCCTAGGGAGCAGTTCTTC
V gene: TRBV5-1; clone size: many; D gene: .; J gene: TRBJ1-1; CDR3 protein: CASSWGPTNTEAFF; CDR3 DNA: TGCGCCAGCAGCTGGGGACCGACGAACACTGAAGCTTTCTTT
V gene: TRBV5-1; clone size: many; D gene: .; J gene: TRBJ1-1; CDR3 protein: CASSFSQGLSEAFF; CDR3 DNA: TGCGCCAGCAGCTTCAGCCAGGGGCTAAGTGAAGCTTTCTTT
V gene: TRBV5-1; clone size: many; D gene: .; J gene: TRBJ1-1; CDR3 protein: CASKRDLNTEAFF; CDR3 DNA: TGCGCCAGCAAACGGGATCTGAACACTGAAGCTTTCTTT
V gene: TRBV29-1; clone size: many; D gene: .; J gene: TRBJ2-5; CDR3 protein: CSVEGRQNQETQYF; CDR3 DNA: TGCAGCGTTGAAGGAAGACAGAACCAAGAGACCCAGTACTTC
V gene: TRBV6-1; clone size: many; D gene: .; J gene: TRBJ1-4; CDR3 protein: CASRLTTNEKLFF; CDR3 DNA: TGTGCCAGCAGGCTAACAACTAATGAAAAACTGTTTTTT
V gene: TRBV6-5; clone size: many; D gene: TRBD2; J gene: TRBJ2-5; CDR3 protein: CASSYRGGQETQYF; CDR3 DNA: TGTGCCAGCAGTTACCGGGGGGGGCAAGAGACCCAGTACTTC
V gene: TRBV10-3; clone size: many; D gene: .; J gene: TRBJ2-7; CDR3 protein: CAISERPDLSYEQYF; CDR3 DNA: TGTGCCATCAGTGAAAGGCCGGACTTGTCCTACGAGCAGTACTTC
V gene: TRBV7-2; clone size: many; D gene: TRBD1; J gene: TRBJ1-3; CDR3 protein: CASSPSTRTGSGNTIYF; CDR3 DNA: TGTGCCAGCAGCCCCTCAACCCGGACAGGGAGTGGAAACACCATATATTTT
V gene: TRBV20-1; clone size: many; D gene: TRBD1; J gene: TRBJ1-4; CDR3 protein: CSARVAGGEEKLFF; CDR3 DNA: TGCAGTGCTAGAGTAGCAGGGGGCGAAGAAAAACTGTTTTTT
V gene: TRBV5-1; clone size: many; D gene: .; J gene: TRBJ2-7; CDR3 protein: CASSLGPLYYEQYF; CDR3 DNA: TGCGCCAGCAGCTTGGGTCCCTTATATTACGAGCAGTACTTC
V gene: TRBV6-2/TRBV6-3; clone size: many; D gene: TRBD1; J gene: TRBJ1-6; CDR3 protein: CASSLGGAGNSPLHF; CDR3 DNA: TGTGCCAGCAGCCTAGGGGGCGCAGGGAATTCACCCCTCCACTTT
V gene: TRBV6-5; clone size: many; D gene: TRBD1; J gene: TRBJ2-1; CDR3 protein: CASRRDSYNEQFF; CDR3 DNA: TGTGCCAGCAGACGGGACAGCTACAATGAGCAGTTCTTC
V gene: TRBV5-5; clone size: many; D gene: .; J gene: TRBJ2-3; CDR3 protein: CASSVGPSTDTQYF; CDR3 DNA: TGTGCCAGCAGCGTCGGCCCCAGCACAGATACGCAGTATTTT
V gene: TRBV20-1; clone size: many; D gene: .; J gene: TRBJ1-5; CDR3 protein: CSATGRQPQHF; CDR3 DNA: TGCAGTGCTACGGGACGTCAGCCCCAGCATTTT
V gene: TRBV7-9; clone size: many; D gene: .; J gene: TRBJ1-2; CDR3 protein: CASSLPSGVGYTF; CDR3 DNA: TGTGCCAGCAGCTTACCATCAGGGGTTGGCTACACCTTC
V gene: TRBV20-1; clone size: many; D gene: TRBD1; J gene: TRBJ2-1; CDR3 protein: CSATGEWYEQFF; CDR3 DNA: TGCAGTGCAACAGGGGAATGGTATGAGCAGTTCTTC
V gene: TRBV11-2; clone size: many; D gene: .; J gene: TRBJ2-7; CDR3 protein: CASSVRGYEQYF; CDR3 DNA: TGTGCCAGCAGTGTCCGGGGCTACGAGCAGTACTTC
V gene: TRBV20-1; clone size: many; D gene: TRBD1; J gene: TRBJ1-1; CDR3 protein: CSAPGQGTMNTEAFF; CDR3 DNA: TGCAGTGCCCCGGGACAGGGAACGATGAACACTGAAGCTTTCTTT
V gene: TRBV6-6; clone size: many; D gene: .; J gene: TRBJ1-1; CDR3 protein: CASSYSSTGNTEAFF; CDR3 DNA: TGTGCCAGCAGTTACTCGTCCACGGGGAACACTGAAGCTTTCTTT
V gene: TRBV20-1; clone size: medium-sized; D gene: .; J gene: TRBJ1-3; CDR3 protein: CSPLDFAGNTIYF; CDR3 DNA: TGCAGCCCCCTAGATTTCGCTGGAAACACCATATATTTT
V gene: TRBV6-5; clone size: many; D gene: .; J gene: TRBJ2-3; CDR3 protein: CASSYRGSTDTQYF; CDR3 DNA: TGTGCCAGCAGTTACCGGGGTAGCACAGATACGCAGTATTTT
V gene: TRBV14; clone size: .; D gene: TRBD1; J gene: TRBJ2-6; CDR3 protein: CASSQGTGGLGSGANVLTF; CDR3 DNA: TGTGCCAGCAGCCAAGGGACAGGGGGCCTCGGCTCTGGGGCCAACGTCCTGACTTTC
V gene: TRBV5-1; clone size: many; D gene: .; J gene: TRBJ2-1; CDR3 protein: CASSLEAMANNEQFF; CDR3 DNA: TGCGCCAGCAGCTTGGAGGCGATGGCCAACAATGAGCAGTTCTTC
V gene: TRBV29-1; clone size: many; D gene: .; J gene: TRBJ1-1; CDR3 protein: CSVEESPGGTEAFF; CDR3 DNA: TGCAGCGTTGAAGAAAGCCCTGGAGGGACTGAAGCTTTCTTT
V gene: TRBV4-2; clone size: many; D gene: .; J gene: TRBJ1-1; CDR3 protein: CASSQDVGQGGGTEAFF; CDR3 DNA: TGTGCCAGCAGCCAAGATGTGGGCCAGGGTGGTGGCACTGAAGCTTTCTTT
V gene: TRBV5-1; clone size: many; D gene: .; J gene: TRBJ2-2; CDR3 protein: CASIGNTGELFF; CDR3 DNA: TGCGCCAGCATTGGTAACACCGGGGAGCTGTTTTTT
V gene: TRBV3-1; clone size: many; D gene: .; J gene: TRBJ2-7; CDR3 protein: CASSAVLYEQYF; CDR3 DNA: TGTGCCAGCAGCGCGGTCCTCTACGAGCAGTACTTC
V gene: TRBV7-7; clone size: many; D gene: TRBD1; J gene: TRBJ2-3; CDR3 protein: CASSSGGSTDTQYF; CDR3 DNA: TGTGCTAGCAGCTCAGGGGGCAGCACAGATACGCAGTATTTT
V gene: TRBV20-1; clone size: many; D gene: .; J gene: TRBJ1-3; CDR3 protein: CSARTTSGNTIYF; CDR3 DNA: TGCAGTGCTAGGACAACTTCTGGAAACACCATATATTTT
V gene: TRBV9; clone size: many; D gene: .; J gene: TRBJ1-4; CDR3 protein: CASSAEPGGEKLFF; CDR3 DNA: TGTGCCAGCAGCGCGGAGCCGGGAGGAGAAAAACTGTTTTTT
V gene: TRBV5-1; clone size: many; D gene: .; J gene: TRBJ2-5; CDR3 protein: CASSLRQPQETQYF; CDR3 DNA: TGCGCCAGCAGCCTTCGACAGCCCCAAGAGACCCAGTACTTC
V gene: TRBV20-1; clone size: many; D gene: TRBD1; J gene: TRBJ2-2; CDR3 protein: CSASRQGNTGELFF; CDR3 DNA: TGCAGTGCTAGCAGACAGGGGAACACCGGGGAGCTGTTTTTT
V gene: TRBV7-2; clone size: many; D gene: .; J gene: TRBJ2-1; CDR3 protein: CASSSRDPTAGEQFF; CDR3 DNA: TGTGCCAGCAGCTCCCGGGATCCCACGGCCGGGGAGCAGTTCTTC
V gene: TRBV6-1; clone size: many; D gene: TRBD2; J gene: TRBJ2-2; CDR3 protein: CASRGLAGTGELFF; CDR3 DNA: TGTGCCAGCAGGGGACTAGCTGGCACCGGGGAGCTGTTTTTT
V gene: TRBV29-1; clone size: many; D gene: TRBD2; J gene: TRBJ2-1; CDR3 protein: CSVRLAGGYNEQFF; CDR3 DNA: TGCAGCGTTCGACTAGCGGGGGGTTACAATGAGCAGTTCTTC
V gene: TRBV5-1; clone size: many; D gene: .; J gene: TRBJ2-3; CDR3 protein: CASSPRAGARDTQYF; CDR3 DNA: TGCGCCAGCAGCCCCCGGGCCGGGGCCCGAGATACGCAGTATTTT
V gene: TRBV6-6; clone size: many; D gene: TRBD2; J gene: TRBJ2-5; CDR3 protein: CASSYSTSGGGETQYF; CDR3 DNA: TGTGCCAGCAGTTACTCGACTAGCGGGGGTGGAGAGACCCAGTACTTC
V gene: TRBV5-1; clone size: many; D gene: .; J gene: TRBJ2-2; CDR3 protein: CASSLGPSVSAGELFF; CDR3 DNA: TGCGCCAGCAGCTTGGGACCCAGTGTGAGTGCCGGGGAGCTGTTTTTT
V gene: TRBV12-3/TRBV12-4; clone size: many; D gene: TRBD2; J gene: TRBJ2-5; CDR3 protein: CASSLGGGAETQYF; CDR3 DNA: TGTGCCAGCAGTTTAGGCGGGGGGGCCGAGACCCAGTACTTC
V gene: TRBV10-3; clone size: many; D gene: .; J gene: TRBJ1-1; CDR3 protein: CAIRPDGFMNTEAFF; CDR3 DNA: TGTGCCATCAGACCGGACGGTTTTATGAACACTGAAGCTTTCTTT
V gene: TRBV20-1; clone size: many; D gene: .; J gene: TRBJ2-1; CDR3 protein: CSASPASYNEQFF; CDR3 DNA: TGCAGTGCTAGTCCAGCTTCCTACAATGAGCAGTTCTTC
V gene: TRBV5-1; clone size: many; D gene: .; J gene: TRBJ2-5; CDR3 protein: CASSRQEETQYF; CDR3 DNA: TGCGCCAGCAGTAGGCAGGAAGAGACCCAGTACTTC
V gene: TRBV7-8; clone size: many; D gene: .; J gene: TRBJ2-5; CDR3 protein: CASSFGGGTKETQYF; CDR3 DNA: TGTGCCAGCAGCTTCGGCGGCGGAACCAAAGAGACCCAGTACTTC
V gene: TRBV5-1; clone size: many; D gene: .; J gene: TRBJ2-7; CDR3 protein: CASSLASSGQGFSYEQYF; CDR3 DNA: TGCGCCAGCAGCTTGGCATCATCGGGGCAGGGCTTCTCCTACGAGCAGTACTTC
V gene: TRBV18; clone size: many; D gene: .; J gene: TRBJ2-1; CDR3 protein: CASSPPLAGDNEQFF; CDR3 DNA: TGTGCCAGCTCACCACCACTAGCCGGCGACAATGAGCAGTTCTTC
V gene: TRBV24-1; clone size: many; D gene: .; J gene: TRBJ2-1; CDR3 protein: CATSDLTQAGGRGQGQFF; CDR3 DNA: TGTGCCACCAGTGATTTGACCCAGGCCGGGGGGCGGGGGCAGGGGCAGTTCTTC
V gene: TRBV4-1; clone size: many; D gene: .; J gene: TRBJ2-5; CDR3 protein: CASSHSGHSQETQYF; CDR3 DNA: TGCGCCAGCAGCCATTCGGGACATAGCCAAGAGACCCAGTACTTC
V gene: TRBV20-1; clone size: many; D gene: .; J gene: TRBJ2-1; CDR3 protein: CSAREAFGYNEQFF; CDR3 DNA: TGCAGTGCTAGAGAGGCCTTCGGGTACAATGAGCAGTTCTTC
V gene: TRBV5-1; clone size: few; D gene: .; J gene: TRBJ2-3; CDR3 protein: CASSPDYSDTQYF; CDR3 DNA: TGCGCCAGCAGCCCCGACTACTCAGATACGCAGTATTTT
V gene: TRBV12-3/TRBV12-4; clone size: many; D gene: .; J gene: TRBJ1-6; CDR3 protein: CAAARGNSPLHF; CDR3 DNA: TGTGCCGCAGCAAGGGGTAATTCACCCCTCCACTTT
V gene: TRBV20-1; clone size: many; D gene: .; J gene: TRBJ1-2; CDR3 protein: CSAVSASFQANYGYTF; CDR3 DNA: TGCAGTGCCGTGTCAGCAAGTTTCCAAGCTAACTATGGCTACACCTTC